The T cell receptor (beta chain) under discussion was sequenced for a study of CD8+CD57+ T cells in acquired aplastic anemia. This clonotype occurred once. A read error may account for a junction end that differs from germline. The CDR3 spans 12 residues. The template used for profiling TCR beta VDJ and CDR3 was genomic DNA. TCRdb reprocessed the reads via MiXCR and lists one record per CDR3 protein. The top ten clones hold around 4% of a sample with just over 400,000 distinct CDR3 sequences, just under 70% of them seen once. Sequenced material: sorted CD4+, CD8+, or CD8+CD57+ T cells (not recorded which) from PBMCs. The sequence came from a human donor in good health, serving as a control. The chain is built from TRBV12-3 or TRBV12-4 and TRBJ2-2; D remains ambiguous. The CDR3 sequence is CASRAKTGELFF. As DNA, the CDR3 is TGTGCCAGCAGGGCGAAGACCGGGGAGCTGTTTTTT.